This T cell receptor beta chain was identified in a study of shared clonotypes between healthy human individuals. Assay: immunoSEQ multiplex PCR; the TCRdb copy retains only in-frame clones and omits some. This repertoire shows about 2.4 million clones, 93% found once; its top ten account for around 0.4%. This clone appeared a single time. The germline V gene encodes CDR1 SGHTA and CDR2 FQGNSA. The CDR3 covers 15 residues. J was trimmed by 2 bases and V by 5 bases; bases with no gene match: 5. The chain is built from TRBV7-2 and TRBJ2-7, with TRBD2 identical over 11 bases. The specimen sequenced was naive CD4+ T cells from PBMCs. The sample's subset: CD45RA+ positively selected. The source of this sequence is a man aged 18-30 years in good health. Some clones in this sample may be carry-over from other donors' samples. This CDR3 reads CASSPGLAATYEQYF. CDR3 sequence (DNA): TGTGCCAGCAGCCCGGGACTAGCGGCGACCTACGAGCAGTACTTC.